This is a list of T cell receptor beta chains from one sample in a study of cytomegalovirus exposure and HLA in healthy donors. Clones were sequenced by immunoSEQ multiplex PCR, and TCRdb holds only the in-frame ones, with some missing. The data hold approximately 260,000 clones, with approximately 84% observed a single time. Specimen: PBMCs. All receptors derive from a woman aged 40-49 years in good health and CMV-seropositive. CDR3s include the opening cysteine and the closing phenylalanine or tryptophan. The D gene is left open where the match is weak. Clone size is not always given. Where it is, it says once, few, many or a class for expanded clones.

.,TRBJ2-7,TRBD2,TRBV27,TGTGCCAGCAGTTTAACTAGCGGGACGTACGAGCAGTGCTTC,CASSLTSGTYEQCF
few,TRBJ1-2,.,TRBV4-3,TGCGCCAGCAGCCAAGAATTTTCCCGGACAGATGGCTACACCTTC,CASSQEFSRTDGYTF
.,TRBJ1-2,.,TRBV4-3,TGCGCCAGCAGCCAAGATGCAGGGAGGGACGCTGTCTACACCTTC,CASSQDAGRDAVYTF
.,TRBJ2-7,.,TRBV4-3,TGCGCCAGCAGCCAAGATCACGCTACCTACTACGAGCAGTACTTC,CASSQDHATYYEQYF
few,TRBJ2-6,.,TRBV14,TGTGCCAGCAGCTATAGGGGCGCAGGGCGAGGGGCCAACGTCCTGACTTTC,CASSYRGAGRGANVLTF
.,TRBJ2-1,.,TRBV19,TGTGCCAGTAGTAAAGGGCAGGGGGGCAATGAGCAGTTCTTC,CASSKGQGGNEQFF
.,TRBJ2-1,TRBD2,TRBV4-3,TGCGCCAGCAGCCAAGAGGGAGGGGAAGCGGGAGGCACGAATGAGCAGTTCTTC,CASSQEGGEAGGTNEQFF
.,TRBJ1-2,TRBD1,TRBV2,TGTGCCAGCAGTGAAGTCCGGGACAGAGGAGGCTACACCTTC,CASSEVRDRGGYTF
.,TRBJ2-7,.,TRBV27,TGTGCCAGCAGTTTATCTGAGGGCTACGAGCAGTACTTC,CASSLSEGYEQYF
.,TRBJ1-3,TRBD1,TRBV7-8,TGTGCCAGCAGCCTACAGGGGGACGGAAACACCATATATTTT,CASSLQGDGNTIYF
.,TRBJ2-7,.,TRBV21-1,TGTGCCAGCAGCAACCCGGGACTAGCGGGAGCCCATAGATGCTACGAGCAGTACTTC,CASSNPGLAGAHRCYEQYF
once,TRBJ1-5,.,TRBV11-2,TGTGCCAGCAGCCCCGCGGGGTCGGGACAGCCCCAGCATTTT,CASSPAGSGQPQHF
.,TRBJ2-7,TRBD1,TRBV15,TGTGCCACCAGCAGAGATGAAGGACAGGGATACGAGCAGTACTTC,CATSRDEGQGYEQYF
.,TRBJ1-1,.,TRBV10-3,TGTGCCATCAGGGGGTCTGGGGGCCCTGAAGCTTTCTTT,CAIRGSGGPEAFF
.,TRBJ2-7,TRBD2,TRBV19,TGTGCCAGTAGTACGCTAGCGGGAGAGGGGTACGAGCAGTACTTC,CASSTLAGEGYEQYF
.,TRBJ1-2,.,TRBV28,TGTGCCAGCAGTCCCGGGGGAGGGGGTATCTATGGCTACACCTTC,CASSPGGGGIYGYTF
.,TRBJ1-1,TRBD1,TRBV5-3,TGTGCCAGAAGCCCAACCTCGCGGACAGGGGCGAACACTGAAGCTTTCTTT,CARSPTSRTGANTEAFF
once,TRBJ2-3,.,TRBV5-1,TGCGCCAGCAGCTTGGTAGTCGTCTCGCTACCCACAGATACGCAGTATTTT,CASSLVVVSLPTDTQYF
.,TRBJ1-2,TRBD1,TRBV18,TGTGCCAGCTCACCACCGTTGACAGGGGGCGGCTACACCTTC,CASSPPLTGGGYTF
many,TRBJ2-3,.,TRBV6-4,TGTGCCAGCAGTGAAGCGGGCACAGATACGCAGTATTTT,CASSEAGTDTQYF
.,TRBJ1-2,TRBD1,TRBV28,TGTGCCAGCAGTTTCGGGACAGAAGGCTACACCTTC,CASSFGTEGYTF
.,TRBJ1-1,TRBD1,TRBV6-6,TGTGCCAGCAATCAACCTTCGGGACAGGGCGCCGCCGAAGCTTTCTTT,CASNQPSGQGAAEAFF
.,TRBJ2-7,.,TRBV29-1,TGCAGCGTTGACGGGAGTGCCCACGAGCAGTACTTC,CSVDGSAHEQYF
.,TRBJ2-3,TRBD1,TRBV19,TGTGCCAGTACCGACTCACAGGGGTACACAGATACGCAGTATTTT,CASTDSQGYTDTQYF
once,TRBJ2-4,TRBD1,TRBV7-4,TGTGCCAGCAGCCCGGACAGGGGGCACGGGGTGGCTATTACGGACATTCAGTACTTC,CASSPDRGHGVAITDIQYF
.,TRBJ2-1,.,TRBV5-4,TGTGCCAGCAGCAAGACCGGGGGAGGTAGTGAGCAGTTCTTC,CASSKTGGGSEQFF
.,TRBJ2-1,TRBD1,TRBV29-1,TGCAGCGTTGGAGGGGGACAGACCGTGAGGAATGAGCAGTTCTTC,CSVGGGQTVRNEQFF
.,TRBJ2-6,.,TRBV4-3,TGCGCCAGCAGCCAAGAAGGGGTGACTGGGGCCAACGTCCTGACTTTC,CASSQEGVTGANVLTF
.,TRBJ1-5,.,TRBV15,TGTGCCACCAGCAGAGGAGAGGGGGGGAATCAGCCCCAGCATTTT,CATSRGEGGNQPQHF
.,TRBJ1-5,TRBD1,TRBV28,TGTGCCAGCAGCCCGGACAGGGCGACGGGTCAGCCCCAGCATTTT,CASSPDRATGQPQHF
.,TRBJ2-7,.,TRBV4-2,TGTGCCAGCAGCGTTCTTAGCGGCAGCTCCTACGAGCAGTACTTC,CASSVLSGSSYEQYF
few,TRBJ1-4,TRBD1,TRBV25-1,TGTGCCAGCGGGGGACAGGGCGGTGAAAAACTGTTTTTT,CASGGQGGEKLFF
.,TRBJ2-1,TRBD2,TRBV10-3,TGTGCCACCCGCGGGACTAGCGGGAGAGGGAACAATGAGCAGTTCTTC,CATRGTSGRGNNEQFF
.,TRBJ1-2,.,TRBV2,TGTGCCAGCAGTGGAGATCGGGGCGGGGTATATGGCTACACCTTC,CASSGDRGGVYGYTF
.,TRBJ1-1,.,TRBV18,TGTGCCAGCTCACCAGGGGCCCTTGGGGACACTGAAGCTTTCTTT,CASSPGALGDTEAFF
.,TRBJ2-2,.,TRBV9,TGTGCCAGCAGCACGTCCCGGGGGAGCGGGACCGGGGAGCTGTTTTTT,CASSTSRGSGTGELFF